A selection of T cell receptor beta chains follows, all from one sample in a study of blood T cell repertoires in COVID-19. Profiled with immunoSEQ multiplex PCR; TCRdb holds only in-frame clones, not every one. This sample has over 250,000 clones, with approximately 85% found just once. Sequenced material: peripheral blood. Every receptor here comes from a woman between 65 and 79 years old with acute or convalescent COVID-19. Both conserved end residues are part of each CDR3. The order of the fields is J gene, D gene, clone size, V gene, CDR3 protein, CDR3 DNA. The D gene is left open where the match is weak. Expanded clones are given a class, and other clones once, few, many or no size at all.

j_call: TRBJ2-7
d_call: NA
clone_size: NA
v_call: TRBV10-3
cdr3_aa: CATRLRTAYEQYF
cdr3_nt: TGTGCCACTAGACTCCGGACAGCCTACGAGCAGTACTTC

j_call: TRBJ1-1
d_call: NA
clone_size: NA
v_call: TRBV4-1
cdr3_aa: CASSQDPAGRRTEAFF
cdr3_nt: TGCGCCAGCAGCCAAGATCCTGCGGGTAGAAGAACTGAAGCTTTCTTT

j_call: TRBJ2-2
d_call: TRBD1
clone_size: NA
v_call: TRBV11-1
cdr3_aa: CASSSGTGSAGELFF
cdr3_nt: TGTGCCAGCAGCTCCGGGACAGGGTCGGCCGGGGAGCTGTTTTTT

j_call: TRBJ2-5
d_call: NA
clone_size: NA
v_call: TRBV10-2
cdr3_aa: CASSENWETQYF
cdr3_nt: TGCGCCAGCAGTGAGAACTGGGAGACCCAGTACTTC

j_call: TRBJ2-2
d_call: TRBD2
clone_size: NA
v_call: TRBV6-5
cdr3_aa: CASSRGVSTGELFF
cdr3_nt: TGTGCCAGCTCCCGGGGGGTGAGCACCGGGGAGCTGTTTTTT

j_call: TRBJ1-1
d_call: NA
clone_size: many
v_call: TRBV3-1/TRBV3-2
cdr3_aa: CASSLGVYTEAFF
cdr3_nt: TGTGCCAGCAGCCTCGGGGTCTACACTGAAGCTTTCTTT

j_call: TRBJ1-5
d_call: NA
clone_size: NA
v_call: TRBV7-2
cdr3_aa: CASSLASDSKQPQHF
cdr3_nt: TGTGCCAGCAGCTTAGCCTCTGACTCGAAGCAGCCCCAGCATTTT

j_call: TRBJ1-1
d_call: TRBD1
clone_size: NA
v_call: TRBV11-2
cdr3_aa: CASSLRRQGRPGLAFF
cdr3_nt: TGTGCCAGCAGCTTACGCCGACAGGGGCGTCCAGGTTTAGCTTTCTTT

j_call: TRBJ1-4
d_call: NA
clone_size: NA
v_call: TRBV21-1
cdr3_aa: CASTLTRDEKLFF
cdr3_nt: TGTGCCAGCACCCTTACCCGGGATGAAAAACTGTTTTTT

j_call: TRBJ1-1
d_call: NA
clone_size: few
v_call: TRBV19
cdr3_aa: CASFSGGGRKNTEAFF
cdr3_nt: TGTGCCAGCTTTTCAGGCGGGGGCCGAAAAAACACTGAAGCTTTCTTT

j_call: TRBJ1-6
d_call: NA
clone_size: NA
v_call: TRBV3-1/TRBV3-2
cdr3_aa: CASSQVGGRGGSPLHF
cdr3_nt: TGTGCCAGCAGCCAAGTAGGAGGACGGGGAGGATCACCCCTCCACTTT

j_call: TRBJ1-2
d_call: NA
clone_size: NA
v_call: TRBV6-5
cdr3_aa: CASSKYREANYGYTF
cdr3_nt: TGTGCCAGCAGCAAGTACAGGGAAGCTAACTATGGCTACACCTTC

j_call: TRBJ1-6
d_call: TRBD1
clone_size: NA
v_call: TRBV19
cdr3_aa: CASSISDRGSNSPLHF
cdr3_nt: TGTGCCAGTAGTATTTCCGACAGGGGGTCCAATTCACCCCTCCACTTT

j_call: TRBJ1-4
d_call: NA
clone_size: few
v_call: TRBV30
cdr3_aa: CAWRGTRAEKLFF
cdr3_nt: TGTGCCTGGAGGGGGACTAGGGCAGAAAAACTGTTTTTT

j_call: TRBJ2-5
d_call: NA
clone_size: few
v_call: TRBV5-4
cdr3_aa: CASSLVGRVGAQETQYF
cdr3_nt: TGTGCCAGCAGCTTGGTGGGTAGGGTGGGGGCACAAGAGACCCAGTACTTC

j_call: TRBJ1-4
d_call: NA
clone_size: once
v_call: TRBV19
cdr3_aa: CASGERGVRNEKLFF
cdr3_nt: TGTGCCAGTGGGGAACGGGGGGTACGGAATGAAAAACTGTTTTTT

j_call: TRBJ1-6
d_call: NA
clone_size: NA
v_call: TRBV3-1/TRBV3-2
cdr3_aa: CASSQGFLSNNSPLHF
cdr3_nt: TGTGCCAGCAGCCAAGGCTTTCTGAGTAATAATTCACCCCTCCACTTT

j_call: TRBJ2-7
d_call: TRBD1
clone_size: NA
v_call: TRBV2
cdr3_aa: CASTAGTGGHEQYF
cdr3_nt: TGTGCCAGCACGGCCGGGACAGGGGGCCACGAGCAGTACTTC

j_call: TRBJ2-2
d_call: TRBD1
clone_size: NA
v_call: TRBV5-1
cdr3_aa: CASSRTTDRAAGELFF
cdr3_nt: TGCGCCAGCAGCAGAACGACGGACAGGGCGGCCGGGGAGCTGTTTTTT

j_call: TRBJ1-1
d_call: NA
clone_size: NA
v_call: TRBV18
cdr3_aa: CASSTLGQGFGTEAFF
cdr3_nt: TGTGCCAGCTCCACCCTAGGGCAGGGCTTTGGCACTGAAGCTTTCTTT

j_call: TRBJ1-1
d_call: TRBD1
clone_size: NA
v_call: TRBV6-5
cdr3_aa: CASRLRDSFLEAFF
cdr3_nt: TGTGCCAGCAGACTCAGGGACAGCTTTCTTGAAGCTTTCTTT

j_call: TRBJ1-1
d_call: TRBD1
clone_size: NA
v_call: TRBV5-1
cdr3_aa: CASSLRGQGVGTEAFF
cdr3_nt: TGCGCCAGCAGCCTTCGGGGACAGGGGGTTGGCACTGAAGCTTTCTTT

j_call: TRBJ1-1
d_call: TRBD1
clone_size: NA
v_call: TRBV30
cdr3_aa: CAWRIGTGLYLGMNTEAFF
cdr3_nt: TGTGCCTGGCGAATCGGGACAGGTCTGTATTTGGGCATGAACACTGAAGCTTTCTTT

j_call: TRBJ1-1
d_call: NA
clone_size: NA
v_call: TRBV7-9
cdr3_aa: CASSSNSLTAFF
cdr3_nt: TGTGCCAGCAGCTCCAACAGCCTCACGGCTTTCTTT

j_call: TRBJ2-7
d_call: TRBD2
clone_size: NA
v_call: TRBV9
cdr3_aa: CASSVGTSPFYEQYF
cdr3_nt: TGTGCCAGCAGCGTCGGGACTAGTCCCTTCTACGAGCAGTACTTC

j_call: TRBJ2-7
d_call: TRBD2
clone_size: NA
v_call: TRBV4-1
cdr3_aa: CASSLNSGGLSSYEQYF
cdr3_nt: TGCGCCAGCAGCCTGAATAGCGGGGGGCTTAGCTCCTACGAGCAGTACTTC

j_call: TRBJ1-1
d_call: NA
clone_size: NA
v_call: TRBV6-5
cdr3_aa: CASRDPTGVTEAFF
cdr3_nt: TGTGCCAGCAGGGACCCGACAGGAGTGACTGAAGCTTTCTTT

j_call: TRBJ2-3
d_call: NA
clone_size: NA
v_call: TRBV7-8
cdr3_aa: CGTGGFYTDTQYF
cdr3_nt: TGTGGGACAGGAGGGTTTTACACAGATACGCAGTATTTT

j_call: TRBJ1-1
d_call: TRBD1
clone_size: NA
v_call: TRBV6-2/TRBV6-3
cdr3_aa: CASSIRDRVAGAEAFF
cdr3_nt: TGTGCCAGCAGCATCCGGGACAGGGTAGCAGGAGCTGAAGCTTTCTTT

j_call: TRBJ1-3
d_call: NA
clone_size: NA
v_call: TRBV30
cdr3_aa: CAWASGTGNTIYF
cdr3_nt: TGTGCCTGGGCATCAGGGACTGGAAACACCATATATTTT

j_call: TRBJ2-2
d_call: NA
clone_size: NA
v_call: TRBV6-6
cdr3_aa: CASSYSIGGEAGELFF
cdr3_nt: TGTGCCAGCAGTTACTCGATCGGTGGGGAGGCCGGGGAGCTGTTTTTT

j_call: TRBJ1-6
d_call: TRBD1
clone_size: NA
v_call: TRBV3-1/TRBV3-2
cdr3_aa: CASSQTDRGPPLHF
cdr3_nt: TGTGCCAGCAGCCAGACGGACAGGGGGCCACCCCTCCACTTT

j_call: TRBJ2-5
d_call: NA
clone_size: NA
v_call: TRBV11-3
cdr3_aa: CASSSGPWETQYF
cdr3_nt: TGTGCCAGCAGCTCAGGGCCCTGGGAGACCCAGTACTTC

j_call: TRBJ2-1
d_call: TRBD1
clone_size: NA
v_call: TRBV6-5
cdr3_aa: CASSVGQGSYNEQFF
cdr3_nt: TGTGCCAGCAGCGTGGGACAGGGCTCCTACAATGAGCAGTTCTTC

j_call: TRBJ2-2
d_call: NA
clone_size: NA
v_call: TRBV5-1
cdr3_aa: CASSLGGTDFTGELFF
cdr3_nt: TGCGCCAGCAGCTTAGGCGGGACAGACTTCACCGGGGAGCTGTTTTTT

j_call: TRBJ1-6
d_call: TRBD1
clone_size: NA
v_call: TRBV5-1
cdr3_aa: CASSQGDRGFNSPLHF
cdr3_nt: TGCGCCAGCAGTCAAGGGGACAGGGGCTTCAATTCACCCCTCCACTTT

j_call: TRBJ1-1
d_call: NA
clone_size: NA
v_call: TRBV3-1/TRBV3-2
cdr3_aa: CASATRGETFF
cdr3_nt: TGTGCCAGCGCCACAAGGGGCGAAACTTTCTTT

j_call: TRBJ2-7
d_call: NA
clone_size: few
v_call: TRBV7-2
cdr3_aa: CASSLGIAREQYF
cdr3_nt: TGTGCCAGCAGCTTAGGGATAGCTCGGGAGCAGTACTTC

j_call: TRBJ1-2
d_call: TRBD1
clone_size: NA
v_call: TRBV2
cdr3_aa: CASTEQGVGGYGYTF
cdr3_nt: TGTGCCAGCACCGAACAGGGGGTAGGTGGATATGGCTACACCTTC

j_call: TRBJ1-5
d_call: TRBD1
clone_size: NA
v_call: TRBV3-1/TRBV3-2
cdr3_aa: CASSQGQIPNGGPQHF
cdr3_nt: TGTGCCAGCAGCCAGGGACAGATACCGAACGGGGGTCCCCAGCATTTT

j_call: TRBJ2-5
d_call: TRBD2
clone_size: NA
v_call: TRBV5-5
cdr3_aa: CASSPKLAGGQETQYF
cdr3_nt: TGTGCCAGCAGCCCAAAACTAGCGGGGGGACAAGAGACCCAGTACTTC

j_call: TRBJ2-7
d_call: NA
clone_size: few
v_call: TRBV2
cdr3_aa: CASTERGLRHEQYF
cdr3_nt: TGTGCCAGCACAGAGAGAGGCCTCCGCCACGAGCAGTACTTC

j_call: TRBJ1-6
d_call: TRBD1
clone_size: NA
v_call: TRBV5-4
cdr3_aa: CASSLFRTGDSPLHF
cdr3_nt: TGTGCCAGCAGCTTGTTTAGGACAGGTGATTCACCCCTCCACTTT

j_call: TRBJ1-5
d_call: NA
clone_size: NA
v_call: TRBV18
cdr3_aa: CASSASDSNQPQHF
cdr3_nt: TGTGCCAGCTCAGCTTCAGATAGCAATCAGCCCCAGCATTTT

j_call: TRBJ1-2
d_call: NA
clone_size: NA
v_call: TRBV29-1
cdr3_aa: CSVEPEGLSGYTF
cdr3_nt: TGCAGCGTTGAACCGGAGGGGCTTAGTGGCTACACCTTC

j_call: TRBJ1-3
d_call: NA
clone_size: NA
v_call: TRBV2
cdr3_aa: CASSLRVETIYF
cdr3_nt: TGTGCCAGCAGTCTCCGGGTAGAGACCATATATTTT

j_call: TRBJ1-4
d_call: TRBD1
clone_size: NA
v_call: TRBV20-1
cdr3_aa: CSASSELGQATNEKLFF
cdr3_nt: TGCAGTGCTAGTTCTGAGCTCGGACAGGCAACTAATGAAAAACTGTTTTTT

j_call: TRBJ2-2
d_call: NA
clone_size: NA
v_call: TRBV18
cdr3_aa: CASSAVGQNTGELFF
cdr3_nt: TGTGCCAGCTCAGCCGTCGGACAGAACACCGGGGAGCTGTTTTTT

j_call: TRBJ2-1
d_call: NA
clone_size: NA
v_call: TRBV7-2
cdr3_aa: CASSLASEAYNEQFF
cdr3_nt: TGTGCCAGCAGCTTAGCCAGTGAAGCCTACAATGAGCAGTTCTTC

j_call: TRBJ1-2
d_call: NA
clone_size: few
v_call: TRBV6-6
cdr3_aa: CASSLRRMTNGYTF
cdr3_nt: TGTGCCAGCAGTTTACGACGAATGACTAATGGCTACACCTTC

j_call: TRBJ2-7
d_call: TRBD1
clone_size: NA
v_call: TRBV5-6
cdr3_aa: CASSSGTGVSYEQYF
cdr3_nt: TGTGCCAGCAGCTCTGGGACAGGGGTATCCTACGAGCAGTACTTC

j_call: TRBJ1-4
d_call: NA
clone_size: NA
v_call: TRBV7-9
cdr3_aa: CASSLATTNEKLFF
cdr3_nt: TGTGCCAGCAGCTTAGCCACAACTAATGAAAAACTGTTTTTT